Listed below are T cell receptor beta chains from one sample, sequenced in a study of CD8+ T cells in alopecia areata. Clones were read by immunoSEQ multiplex PCR, and TCRdb kept only the in-frame ones, dropping some. The table shows approximately 130,000 clones, with under 65% occurring only once. The sample in question was CD4+ T cells sorted from blood, obtained at week 4, from a patient treated with tofacitinib. These receptors all stem from a human donor with alopecia areata. Both conserved end residues are part of each CDR3. The D gene is left open where the match is weak. Some rows mark clone size as missing; the rest say once, few, many or name a class of expanded clone.

V	size	J	D	CDR3	DNA
TRBV5-1	once	TRBJ2-7	NA	CASRVQNEQYF	TGCGCCAGCAGAGTACAGAACGAGCAGTACTTC
TRBV30	NA	TRBJ1-1	NA	CAWSRTVNTEAFF	TGTGCCTGGAGTCGGACCGTGAACACTGAAGCTTTCTTT
TRBV6-6	NA	TRBJ2-6	NA	CASSAEWANVLTF	TGTGCCAGCAGTGCCGAATGGGCCAACGTCCTGACTTTC
TRBV2	NA	TRBJ1-2	NA	CASSVDSDSWGYTF	TGTGCCAGCAGTGTGGATTCAGACTCCTGGGGCTACACCTTC
TRBV9	NA	TRBJ1-1	TRBD1	CASSVGQGAEAFF	TGTGCCAGCAGCGTAGGACAGGGCGCTGAAGCTTTCTTT
TRBV30	NA	TRBJ1-1	NA	CAWSGEAEAFF	TGTGCCTGGAGTGGAGAGGCTGAAGCTTTCTTT
TRBV4-2	NA	TRBJ2-7	NA	CASSQDVGEQYF	TGTGCCAGCAGCCAAGATGTGGGCGAGCAGTACTTC
TRBV5-1	few	TRBJ1-1	NA	CASSLGTEAFF	TGCGCCAGCAGCCTGGGCACTGAAGCTTTCTTT
TRBV30	NA	TRBJ1-5	NA	CAWRAGLSNQPQHF	TGTGCCTGGAGGGCAGGGTTAAGCAATCAGCCCCAGCATTTT
TRBV5-4	NA	TRBJ2-3	NA	CASSWTSRDTQYF	TGTGCCAGCAGCTGGACCAGCAGAGATACGCAGTATTTT
TRBV5-4	few	TRBJ1-1	NA	CASSLVGVNTEAFF	TGTGCCAGCAGCTTGGTAGGGGTAAACACTGAAGCTTTCTTT
TRBV9	NA	TRBJ1-1	NA	CASSVARGNTEAFF	TGTGCCAGCAGCGTAGCTCGGGGGAACACTGAAGCTTTCTTT
TRBV7-3	NA	TRBJ2-2	TRBD2	CASSLKGSGSWGTGELFF	TGTGCCAGCAGCTTAAAGGGTAGCGGGAGCTGGGGCACCGGGGAGCTGTTTTTT
TRBV28	NA	TRBJ2-4	TRBD2	CASSLGLTLAKNIQYF	TGTGCCAGCAGTTTGGGACTAACTCTAGCCAAAAACATTCAGTACTTC
TRBV2	NA	TRBJ2-7	NA	CASSVGQGSYEQYF	TGTGCCAGCAGTGTCGGCCAGGGGTCCTACGAGCAGTACTTC
TRBV27	NA	TRBJ2-7	NA	CASRRGPYYEQYF	TGTGCCAGCAGGCGAGGACCCTACTACGAGCAGTACTTC
TRBV23-1	NA	TRBJ1-4	TRBD1	CASSQGQGAGLPNEKLFF	TGCGCCAGCAGTCAGGGACAGGGGGCCGGATTACCTAATGAAAAACTGTTTTTT
TRBV30	few	TRBJ1-1	NA	CAWSAGVNTEAFF	TGTGCCTGGAGCGCAGGGGTGAACACTGAAGCTTTCTTT